This TCR beta chain was captured by sequencing in a study of shared T cell receptors in the human thymus. Unmatched junction bases numbered 15, after V lost 8 bases and J lost 2 bases. Per the germline V gene, CDR1 is MNHEY and CDR2 is SMNVEV (reference sequence). The length of the CDR3 is 17 residues. Generated by immunoSEQ multiplex PCR, the TCRdb table keeps only in-frame clones and is missing some. Seen here are 720,000 or so clones, roughly 88% observed once, and the top ten hold about 0.011%. Separately, the same data were catalogued under a study of human thymus T cells. As that report states: Donation was from healthy Finnish infants who were having corrective surgery that addressed congenital heart defects. Obtained as resections during corrective heart surgery, the thymus tissue was then studied. Unrelated people showed highly overlapping thymic repertoires, related research reported.

The origin of this receptor is a girl under three years old with a congenital heart defect. Sequenced sample: thymocytes. V usage is TRBV27 and J usage is TRBJ2-7; 10 bases agree with TRBD2. CDR3 amino acids: CASGSVRLAGVTYEQYF. CDR3 in DNA: TGTGCCAGCGGTAGTGTGAGGCTAGCGGGGGTTACCTACGAGCAGTACTTC.